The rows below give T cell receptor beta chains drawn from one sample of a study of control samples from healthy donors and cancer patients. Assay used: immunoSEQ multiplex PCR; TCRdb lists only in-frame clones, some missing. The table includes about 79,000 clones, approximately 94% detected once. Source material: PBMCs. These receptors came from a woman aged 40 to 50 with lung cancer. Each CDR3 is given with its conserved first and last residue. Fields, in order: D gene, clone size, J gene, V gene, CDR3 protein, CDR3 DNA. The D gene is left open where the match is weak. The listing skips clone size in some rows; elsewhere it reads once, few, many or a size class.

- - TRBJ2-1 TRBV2 CATGRGSRDSYNEQFF TGTGCCACAGGGAGGGGGTCCCGGGACTCATACAATGAGCAGTTCTTC
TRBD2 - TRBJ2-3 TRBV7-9 CASSLSGADDTQYF TGTGCCAGCAGCTTAAGCGGGGCCGATGATACGCAGTATTTT
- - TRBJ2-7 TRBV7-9 CASSYPGVEQYF TGTGCCAGCAGCTACCCGGGGGTTGAGCAGTACTTC
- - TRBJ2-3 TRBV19 CASSIWGESTDTQYF TGTGCCAGTAGTATTTGGGGGGAGAGCACAGATACGCAGTATTTT
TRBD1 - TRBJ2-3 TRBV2 CATRRGQVTDTQYF TGTGCCACGAGGCGGGGACAGGTGACAGATACGCAGTATTTT
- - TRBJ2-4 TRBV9 CASSPLGSGDNIQYF TGTGCCAGCAGCCCCTTGGGCAGCGGTGATAACATTCAGTACTTC
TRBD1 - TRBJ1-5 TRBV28 CASSSYRGPGNQPQHF TGTGCCAGCAGTTCCTACAGGGGTCCGGGCAATCAGCCCCAGCATTTT
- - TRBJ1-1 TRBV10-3 CAISEFTNTEAFF TGTGCCATCAGTGAGTTTACGAACACTGAAGCTTTCTTT
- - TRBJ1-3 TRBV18 CASSPSNSVLSGNTIYF TGTGCCAGCTCACCCTCCAACTCGGTCCTCTCTGGAAACACCATATATTTT
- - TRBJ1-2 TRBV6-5 CASSTQQGGYTF TGTGCCAGCAGTACACAACAGGGCGGCTACACCTTC
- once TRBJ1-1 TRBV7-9 CASSLGGGATPEAFF TGTGCCAGCAGCTTAGGCGGAGGGGCCACCCCTGAAGCTTTCTTT
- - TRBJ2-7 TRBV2 CASSESHSYEQYF TGTGCCAGCAGTGAAAGCCACTCCTACGAGCAGTACTTC
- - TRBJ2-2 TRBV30 CAWSPQQGSFTGELFF TGTGCCTGGAGCCCTCAACAGGGCAGTTTCACCGGGGAGCTGTTTTTT
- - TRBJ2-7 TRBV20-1 CSASTGAELSYEQYF TGCAGTGCTAGTACCGGAGCGGAATTATCCTACGAGCAGTACTTC
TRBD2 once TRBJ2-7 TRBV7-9 CASSLAPGLARYEQYF TGTGCCAGCAGCTTAGCCCCGGGACTAGCGAGGTACGAGCAGTACTTC
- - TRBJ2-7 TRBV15 CATSRAFDYYEQYF TGTGCCACCAGCAGAGCGTTCGACTACTACGAGCAGTACTTC
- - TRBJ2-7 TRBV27 CASSSAGHLYEQYF TGTGCCAGCAGCTCAGCGGGACACCTTTACGAGCAGTACTTC
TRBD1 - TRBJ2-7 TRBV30 CAWTDGRTGGRNEQYF TGTGCCTGGACCGATGGTCGGACAGGGGGCCGAAACGAGCAGTACTTC
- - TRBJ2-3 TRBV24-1 CATSEPTTWLQYF TGTGCCACCAGTGAGCCTACGACTTGGTTGCAGTATTTT
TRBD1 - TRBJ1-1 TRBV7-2 CASSLFGTGGTEAFF TGTGCCAGCAGCTTATTCGGGACAGGGGGCACTGAAGCTTTCTTT
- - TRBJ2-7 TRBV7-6 CASSLEATLALYEQYF TGTGCCAGCAGCTTAGAGGCAACCTTGGCGCTCTACGAGCAGTACTTC
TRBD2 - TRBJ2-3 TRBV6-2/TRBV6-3 CASSLGTSGGPADTQYF TGTGCCAGCAGCCTTGGGACTAGCGGGGGGCCGGCCGATACGCAGTATTTT
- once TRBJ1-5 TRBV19 CASSIGTGSNQPQHF TGTGCCAGTAGTATCGGGACCGGTTCGAATCAGCCCCAGCATTTT
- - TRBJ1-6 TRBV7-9 CASSSYNSPLHF TGTGCCAGCAGCTCCTATAATTCACCCCTCCACTTT
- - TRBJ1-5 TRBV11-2 CASSLSRVGHQPQHF TGTGCCAGCAGCTTAAGCAGGGTAGGGCATCAGCCCCAGCATTTT
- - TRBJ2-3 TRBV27 CASSLWGYTDTQYF TGTGCCAGCAGTTTATGGGGGTACACAGATACGCAGTATTTT
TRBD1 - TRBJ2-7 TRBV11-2 CASSFRWDRSYEQYF TGTGCCAGCAGCTTTAGGTGGGACAGGTCCTACGAGCAGTACTTC